These T cell receptor beta chains were read from a single sample in a study of T cells after yellow fever vaccination. MiXCR was run by TCRdb on the 5' RACE reads, yielding one entry per CDR3 protein. The sample has roughly 330,000 distinct CDR3 sequences; almost 4% are singletons. The sequences come from PBMCs, collected 5 days after the yellow fever booster vaccination. Receptor source: a man aged 18 to 29 who received the YFV17D yellow fever vaccine. The CDR3 runs from the conserved cysteine through the conserved F or W. A D gene is named only where the DNA matches it firmly. Expanded clones are given a class, and other clones once, few, many or no size at all.

NA many TRBJ2-5 TRBV18 CASSPGSGTGAGETQYF TGTGCCAGCTCACCGGGGAGCGGGACAGGCGCAGGGGAGACCCAGTACTTC
NA many TRBJ2-2 TRBV10-3 CAISAFTNTGELFF TGTGCCATCAGTGCCTTTACGAACACCGGGGAGCTGTTTTTT
NA many TRBJ2-4 TRBV7-3 CASSFLGTPQVYF TGTGCCAGCAGCTTCCTCGGGACTCCCCAAGTCTACTTC
NA few TRBJ2-5 TRBV18 CASSNAGSETQYF TGTGCCAGCTCAAACGCAGGGAGCGAGACCCAGTACTTC
NA few TRBJ2-5 TRBV5-1 CASSLAPGGGETQYF TGCGCCAGCAGCTTGGCGCCAGGGGGAGGAGAGACCCAGTACTTC
NA many TRBJ2-1 TRBV7-9 CASSLGRRDEQFF TGTGCCAGCAGCTTAGGGCGGCGGGATGAGCAGTTCTTC
TRBD2 few TRBJ2-2 TRBV7-2 CASSPVQRGLNTGELFF TGTGCCAGCAGCCCCGTTCAGCGGGGCCTGAACACCGGGGAGCTGTTTTTT
NA few TRBJ2-5 TRBV3-1 CASSQALEETQYF TGTGCCAGCAGCCAAGCGCTAGAAGAGACCCAGTACTTC
NA NA TRBJ1-5 TRBV16 CASSGGGGRDQPQHF TGTGCCAGCAGCGGGGGCGGGGGGCGAGATCAGCCCCAGCATTTT
TRBD1 NA TRBJ1-4 TRBV4-1 CASSQEKTGGREKLFF TGCGCCAGCAGCCAAGAGAAAACAGGGGGCAGGGAAAAACTGTTTTTT
NA NA TRBJ2-5 TRBV9 CASSVAPHRVQETQYF TGTGCCAGCAGCGTAGCCCCCCACAGGGTCCAAGAGACCCAGTACTTC
TRBD1 NA TRBJ2-3 TRBV4-3 CASSQTGGAGTDTQYF TGCGCCAGCAGCCAAACAGGGGGCGCGGGCACAGATACGCAGTATTTT
NA NA TRBJ2-4 TRBV4-1 CASSQQVAKNIQYF TGCGCCAGCAGCCAACAGGTGGCCAAAAACATTCAGTACTTC
TRBD1 NA TRBJ1-6 TRBV18 CASSPPGTGVRSPLHF TGTGCCAGCTCACCACCGGGGACAGGGGTCCGGTCACCCCTCCACTTT
NA NA TRBJ1-6 TRBV13 CASHSQSSYNSPLHF TGTGCCAGTCATTCACAGAGCTCCTATAATTCACCCCTCCACTTT
TRBD1 few TRBJ1-5 TRBV16 CASSPSRQGAGQPQHF TGTGCCAGCAGCCCATCCCGACAGGGGGCGGGCCAGCCCCAGCATTTT
NA many TRBJ2-3 TRBV6-2/TRBV6-3 CASSYSVGGRRYTQYF TGTGCCAGCAGTTACTCGGTGGGGGGCCGGAGATATACGCAGTATTTT
TRBD2 NA TRBJ2-3 TRBV7-6 CASSETSGLIPPDTQYF TGTGCCAGCAGCGAGACTAGCGGCCTAATCCCCCCAGATACGCAGTATTTT
NA many TRBJ1-3 TRBV5-1 CASSWDITGNTIYF TGCGCCAGCAGCTGGGACATCACTGGAAACACCATATATTTT
NA many TRBJ2-5 TRBV5-5 CASDFLETQYF TGTGCCAGTGACTTCTTGGAGACCCAGTACTTC
NA many TRBJ2-1 TRBV7-2 CASSFKGAVEQFF TGTGCCAGCAGCTTTAAAGGGGCTGTTGAGCAGTTCTTC
NA few TRBJ1-5 TRBV15 CATSRDRGVVQPQHF TGTGCCACCAGCAGAGACAGGGGAGTAGTTCAGCCCCAGCATTTT
NA few TRBJ1-5 TRBV18 CASSQTAGSNQPQHF TGTGCCAGCTCACAGACCGCCGGTAGCAATCAGCCCCAGCATTTT
NA many TRBJ2-5 TRBV7-2 CASSLPPRETQYF TGTGCCAGCAGCTTGCCCCCACGGGAGACCCAGTACTTC
NA many TRBJ2-3 TRBV5-1 CASSLGAPPDTQYF TGCGCCAGCAGCTTAGGGGCACCCCCAGATACGCAGTATTTT
TRBD2 few TRBJ2-5 TRBV12-3/TRBV12-4 CASSSGLAVRETQYF TGTGCCAGCAGTTCGGGACTAGCGGTTCGCGAGACCCAGTACTTC
NA NA TRBJ1-5 TRBV15 CATSRAKTGESNQPQHF TGTGCCACCAGCAGAGCTAAGACAGGCGAGAGCAATCAGCCCCAGCATTTT
NA NA TRBJ1-6 TRBV5-1 CASSLADRNSPLHF TGCGCCAGCAGCTTGGCCGATCGGAATTCACCCCTCCACTTT
NA few TRBJ1-6 TRBV30 CAWSPTTWVYNSPLHF TGTGCCTGGAGTCCTACAACTTGGGTCTATAATTCACCCCTCCACTTT
TRBD1 NA TRBJ1-3 TRBV7-9 CASSRQGGSGNTIYF TGTGCCAGCAGCCGACAGGGAGGGTCGGGAAACACCATATATTTT
NA NA TRBJ2-5 TRBV5-1 CASSRESEEETQYF TGCGCCAGCAGCCGCGAATCAGAAGAGGAGACCCAGTACTTC
NA few TRBJ1-6 TRBV9 CASSVEFNSPLHF TGTGCCAGCAGCGTAGAGTTCAATTCACCCCTCCACTTT
NA NA TRBJ2-5 TRBV2 CASSEEASQETQYF TGTGCCAGCAGTGAGGAGGCTAGCCAAGAGACCCAGTACTTC
NA few TRBJ2-5 TRBV5-1 CASSLAIVGAGETQYF TGCGCCAGCAGCTTGGCTATTGTGGGCGCGGGGGAGACCCAGTACTTC
NA few TRBJ2-1 TRBV6-2/TRBV6-3 CASNPGLDDEQFF TGTGCCAGCAACCCGGGACTTGACGATGAGCAGTTCTTC
TRBD1 many TRBJ1-5 TRBV20-1 CSAGGGSQPQHF TGCAGTGCTGGAGGGGGCTCTCAGCCCCAGCATTTT
NA many TRBJ2-1 TRBV14 CASSQYGGQNEQFF TGTGCCAGCAGCCAATACGGGGGTCAAAATGAGCAGTTCTTC
TRBD1 few TRBJ1-5 TRBV2 CATARDRVFQPQHF TGTGCCACTGCCAGGGACAGGGTATTCCAGCCCCAGCATTTT
NA many TRBJ2-7 TRBV7-2 CASSEIPRGEQYF TGTGCCAGCAGCGAAATCCCCCGGGGCGAGCAGTACTTC
NA NA TRBJ2-6 TRBV12-3/TRBV12-4 CASSFLQGIVLTF TGTGCCAGCAGTTTTTTACAGGGAATTGTCCTGACTTTC
NA few TRBJ1-2 TRBV5-4 CASSGGGAQNYGYTF TGTGCCAGCAGCGGGGGTGGGGCCCAAAACTATGGCTACACCTTC